This TCR beta chain was recorded in a study of OX40 agonist ivuxolimab in advanced cancers. The CDR3 contains 15 residues. Trimming removed 0 bases at V and 4 bases at J, with 12 bases between. Using immunoSEQ multiplex PCR, the repertoire was profiled, and TCRdb retains in-frame clones only, with some absent. The repertoire holds over 70,000 clones, with around 82% as singletons. The sequence derives from an adult with an advanced solid tumor such as melanoma, head and neck, liver or kidney cancer. The V gene is TRBV5-3, the J gene TRBJ2-3; D perhaps matches TRBD2 (5 bases). TRBV5-3 is an ORF, with its function uncertain. The sample consisted of CD4+ or CD8+ T cells sorted from blood, taken in a trial of the OX40 agonist ivuxolimab. For the CDR3, the DNA is TGTGCCAGAAGCTTGGCTCCGGGGTTGGCAGATACGCAGTATTTT. It encodes CARSLAPGLADTQYF.